The 7 T cell receptor beta chains reported below all come from one sample, sequenced in a study of beta chain features in type 1 diabetes. General study points: Within each of all four CD4+ subsets, Type 1 diabetes patients had TCRB CDR3s that were moderately but significantly shorter.

Their recognized antigens are unknown. Of the isolated RNA, all was reverse transcribed, and so the sequenced material was expressed TCRB transcripts. Profiled with immunoSEQ multiplex PCR; TCRdb holds only in-frame clones, not every one. Of fewer than 300,000 clones listed, 11% are singletons. The sequencing sample was made of naive CD4+ T cells from blood. The receptors were sampled from a young man with type 1 diabetes.

V usage is TRBV18 and J usage is TRBJ2-5; 8 positions agree with TRBD2. Germline CDR1 is KGHSH and CDR2 is LQKENI. The CDR3 spans 13 residues. V lost 3 bases and J lost 5; bases outside the gene matches: 2. The CDR3 loop is CASSPSGGETQYF. For the CDR3, the DNA is TGTGCCAGCTCACCCAGCGGGGGTGAGACCCAGTACTTC.

This clone was counted only a few times. The chain carries TRBV2 and TRBJ2-3, with D tentatively TRBD1 (5 bases). Germline CDR1 and CDR2: SNHLY and FYNNEI. With 7 bases removed from V and 4 bases from J, the gap between germline ends came to 15 bases. CDR3 size: 14 residues. The CDR3 reads CASMRDRRSDTQYF. CDR3 DNA sequence: TGTGCCAGCATGAGAGACAGACGATCAGATACGCAGTATTTT.

This clone was detected a few times. V gene TRBV18 combines with J gene TRBJ2-7; D is unclear. Germline lookup yields CDR1 KGHSH and CDR2 LQKENI. The CDR3 totals 13 residues. With 3 bases removed from V and 5 bases from J, the gap between germline ends came to 11 bases. CDR3 in amino acids: CASSPANIHEQYF. Written as DNA, the CDR3 is TGTGCCAGCTCACCGGCCAACATCCACGAGCAGTACTTC.

This chain links TRBV11-1 with TRBJ2-2; weak D call: TRBD1 (6 bases). The CDR3 spans 13 residues. Trimming removed 5 bases at V and 5 bases at J, with 9 bases between. From germline, CDR1 is SGHAT and CDR2 FQDESV (reference sequence). The CDR3 loop is CASSDRFTGELFF. CDR3 nucleotides: TGTGCCAGCAGCGACAGGTTTACCGGGGAGCTGTTTTTT.

The sample holds a few counts of this clone. The genes are TRBV14 and TRBJ1-2; the D gene is possibly TRBD1 (6 bases). Per germline, CDR1 SGHDN and CDR2 FVKESK. The V end was cut by 4 bases, the J end by 7 bases, with 22 bases between. This CDR3 contains 16 residues. This chain's CDR3 is CASSLLTGGRPLGYTF. The CDR3 DNA reads TGTGCCAGCAGCCTGCTCACGGGGGGGCGGCCCCTTGGCTACACCTTC.

The rearrangement joins TRBV13 to TRBJ1-5; no clear D gene. V lost 2 bases, J lost 2 bases, and 13 bases lay in between. Germline CDR1 reads PRHDT; CDR2 reads FYEKMQ (reference sequence). The CDR3 consists of 16 residues. This chain's CDR3 is CASSLRLGVGNQPQHF. The CDR3 DNA sequence: TGTGCCAGCAGCTTACGTTTGGGAGTAGGCAATCAGCCCCAGCATTTT.

The V gene is TRBV28, the J gene TRBJ1-6; unclear D gene. Looked up from germline, CDR1 is MDHEN and CDR2 is SYDVKM. CDR3 length equals 17 residues. V lost 3 bases, J lost 6 bases, and 18 bases lay in between. The DNA of the CDR3 is TGTGCCAGCAGTTTCGGGAATCCGCATAGCAGTAATTCACCCCTCCACTTT. Residues: CASSFGNPHSSNSPLHF.